A selection of T cell receptor beta chains follows, all from one sample in a study of T cell responses to AZD1222 COVID-19 vaccine. TCRdb's table, derived via immunoSEQ multiplex PCR, lists solely in-frame clones and lacks some. The sample carries roughly 170,000 clones, about 92% recorded once. The input for sequencing was peripheral blood, taken on day 0 of AZD1222 vaccination. The receptors stem from an adult in good health. The CDR3 runs from the conserved cysteine through the conserved F or W. D genes are given only for firm matches. Only part of the rows carry a size: once, few, many, or a class if the clone is expanded.

CDR3aa	CDR3nt	j_gene	d_gene	abundance	v_gene
CASSLFDRDSGYTF	TGTGCCAGCAGTTTATTTGACAGGGATAGCGGCTACACCTTC	TRBJ1-2	TRBD1	once	TRBV28
CATSVLDGIYEQYF	TGTGCCACCAGTGTTTTGGACGGGATCTACGAGCAGTACTTC	TRBJ2-7	NA	NA	TRBV24-1
CAIQTGPHYGYTF	TGTGCCATCCAAACAGGGCCTCACTATGGCTACACCTTC	TRBJ1-2	NA	NA	TRBV10-3
CASSLAAGVLAADEQFF	TGTGCCAGCAGCTTGGCTGCAGGCGTTTTAGCCGCCGATGAGCAGTTCTTC	TRBJ2-1	NA	NA	TRBV5-8
CASSLAAVNYGYTF	TGTGCCAGCAGCTTGGCAGCTGTTAACTATGGCTACACCTTC	TRBJ1-2	NA	NA	TRBV5-6
CASSAAGGGDNEQFF	TGTGCCAGCAGCGCCGCCGGCGGGGGAGACAATGAGCAGTTCTTC	TRBJ2-1	TRBD2	NA	TRBV11-2
CASSLSRAYEQYF	TGTGCCAGCAGTTTATCGAGGGCCTACGAGCAGTACTTC	TRBJ2-7	NA	NA	TRBV27
CASSSGQGSYGYTF	TGTGCCAGCAGCTCAGGACAGGGAAGTTATGGCTACACCTTC	TRBJ1-2	TRBD1	NA	TRBV28
CASRQSIYNEQFF	TGTGCCAGCCGACAGTCCATCTACAATGAGCAGTTCTTC	TRBJ2-1	NA	NA	TRBV25-1
CATSDPGNNQPQHF	TGTGCCACCAGTGATCCGGGAAACAATCAGCCCCAGCATTTT	TRBJ1-5	NA	NA	TRBV24-1
CASSTAVNYGYTF	TGTGCCAGCAGCACCGCCGTTAACTATGGCTACACCTTC	TRBJ1-2	NA	NA	TRBV6-5
CASSLGAVLNTEAFF	TGTGCCAGCAGCTTAGGGGCGGTATTGAACACTGAAGCTTTCTTT	TRBJ1-1	NA	once	TRBV7-2
CATSRGGKGQPQHF	TGTGCCACCAGCAGGGGGGGGAAGGGCCAGCCCCAGCATTTT	TRBJ1-5	NA	NA	TRBV15
CASSLQTGMYSYGYTF	TGTGCCAGCAGCTTACAGACAGGGATGTATAGCTATGGCTACACCTTC	TRBJ1-2	TRBD1	once	TRBV7-8
CASRKSRQELYEQYF	TGTGCCAGCAGAAAAAGCCGACAGGAACTCTACGAGCAGTACTTC	TRBJ2-7	NA	NA	TRBV6-5
CSVEGVLAGSSYNEQFF	TGCAGCGTTGAAGGGGTACTAGCGGGTAGCTCCTACAATGAGCAGTTCTTC	TRBJ2-1	TRBD2	NA	TRBV29-1
CASSLRLAGDNEQFF	TGTGCCAGCAGCCTAAGACTAGCGGGGGACAATGAGCAGTTCTTC	TRBJ2-1	TRBD2	NA	TRBV11-1
CASSEDRGTGELFF	TGTGCCAGCAGTGAAGACCGGGGGACCGGGGAGCTGTTTTTT	TRBJ2-2	NA	NA	TRBV6-1
CASTAHATVNTEAFF	TGTGCCAGCACCGCACACGCCACGGTGAACACTGAAGCTTTCTTT	TRBJ1-1	NA	NA	TRBV6-5
CATQRRVPPKQDRGNLTDTQYF	TGTGCCACCCAACGAAGGGTTCCACCGAAGCAGGACAGGGGTAATTTAACAGATACGCAGTATTTT	TRBJ2-3	TRBD1	NA	TRBV9